What follows is one TCR beta chain and its context. Its antigen remains unknown. These data come from a study of healthy donors' naive CD4 and CD8 T cells. Naive CD4+ cells were sorted as CD4+CD8-CD45RO-CD45RA+; naive CD8+ as CD8+CD4-CD45RA+CD27bright. The study's findings and limits: Alpha and beta chains were sequenced in bulk without pairing. Negatively charged CDR3s marked CD8+ lineage; positively charged CDR3s marked CD4+ lineage.

Starting from around 500 ng of total RNA, TCR libraries were made with linear amplification. Using its own MiXCR run on the reads, TCRdb lists one record per CDR3 protein. Of roughly 200,000 distinct CDR3 sequences listed, about four fifths are singletons. This CDR3 has 15 residues. The germline gives CDR1 SGHAT, CDR2 FQNNGV. J gave up 3 bases and V 8 bases, and 9 bases lay outside the gene matches. The clonotype originates from a pool of human donors in good health; the sample pools cells from several healthy donors. The sequenced sample consisted of naive CD4+ and CD8+ T cells sorted from blood, pooled from several donors. The chain uses TRBV11-2 and TRBJ2-2; 7 bases line up with TRBD1. Written as DNA, the CDR3 is TGTGCCAGCTCCAGGAATACAGGGGACACCGGGGAGCTGTTTTTT. Translation: CASSRNTGDTGELFF.